These 29 T cell receptor beta chains share one sample of origin, sequenced in a study of blood T cell repertoires in COVID-19. The assay was immunoSEQ multiplex PCR, and TCRdb's table has in-frame clones only and misses some. The sample consists of roughly 100,000 clones, less than 90% of them appearing once. Sequenced input: peripheral blood. The receptor set was obtained from a man aged 50-59 years with acute or convalescent COVID-19.

The chain couples TRBV12-3 or TRBV12-4 to TRBJ2-7; D unclear. This CDR3 is 12 amino acids long. The V end was cut by 6 bases, the J end by 6 bases, with 12 bases between. The CDR3, as DNA: TGTGCCAGCAGCCCCGTCCCGGGCGAGCAGTACTTC. It codes for CASSPVPGEQYF.

The V call is TRBV3-1 (or the pseudogene TRBV3-2), the J call TRBJ2-2; D is undetermined. Germline-derived CDR1 and CDR2 are LGHDT and YNNKEL (reference sequence). There are 14 residues in the CDR3. V dropped 4 bases and J dropped 9 bases, with 15 bases sitting between them. The CDR3 DNA follows: TGTGCCAGCAGCCTAGACTCGCTACCTAGGGAGCTGTTTTTT. Protein product: CASSLDSLPRELFF.

This rearrangement joins TRBV24-1 to TRBJ2-2, with 7 bases aligning to TRBD2. The CDR3 is made up of 16 amino acids. In germline, CDR1 is KGHDR, CDR2 SFDVKD. J gave up 2 bases and V 4 bases, and 6 bases lay outside the gene matches. The CDR3 reads CATSDWDYTNTGELFF. The DNA for the CDR3 is TGTGCCACCAGTGACTGGGACTACACAAACACCGGGGAGCTGTTTTTT.

V is TRBV6-6 and J is TRBJ2-3; 12 bases align to TRBD2. The germline V gene encodes CDR1 MNHNY and CDR2 SVGAGI (reference sequence). Trimming at V came to 6 bases and at J to 4 bases, leaving 8 bases not matched to a gene. The length of the CDR3 is 16 residues. CDR3 sequence reads: CASSRTLAGGADTQYF. CDR3 coding DNA: TGTGCCAGCAGCAGGACTCTAGCGGGAGGGGCAGATACGCAGTATTTT.

The CDR3, as DNA: TGTGCCAGCAGCCCCGAGGTTAGCCCCGGTACGCAGTATTTT. Translation gives CASSPEVSPGTQYF. The genes are TRBV9 and TRBJ2-3; no clear D gene. There are 14 residues in the CDR3. V lost 4 bases, J lost 8 bases, and 17 bases lay in between. Germline CDR1 and CDR2: SGDLS and YYNGEE.

This rearrangement joins TRBV9 to TRBJ1-3; perhaps TRBD1 as D (5 bases). V lost 4 bases and J 4 bases, leaving 15 bases between the germline ends. The CDR3 is 15 amino acids. The germline V gene has CDR1 SGDLS and CDR2 YYNGEE. CDR3 bases: TGTGCCAGCAGCCCCGAGGTGGGGCCAGGAAACACCATATATTTT. This gives the protein CASSPEVGPGNTIYF.

The chain uses TRBV19 and TRBJ1-6; D gene ambiguous. The V end lost 4 bases, the J end lost 8 bases, and 9 bases lay between the germline ends. The CDR3 spans 13 residues. Per germline, CDR1 LNHDA and CDR2 SQIVND (reference sequence). CDR3 residues: CASSTLTDSPLHF. The CDR3 region has the DNA TGTGCCAGTAGTACTCTAACCGATTCACCCCTCCACTTT.

The chain is built from TRBV10-3 and TRBJ1-1; 7 positions match TRBD1. The J segment lost 7 bases and the V segment lost 4 bases, leaving 9 bases of the junction unmatched. This CDR3 region has 14 residues. CDR1 is ENHRY and CDR2 is SYGVKD in the germline V gene. The CDR3 region is CAISGDRESGEAFF. CDR3 in DNA: TGTGCCATCAGTGGTGACAGGGAATCGGGTGAAGCTTTCTTT.

This chain connects TRBV6-5 to TRBJ1-5; TRBD1 matches 9 bases. V dropped 4 bases and J dropped 5; count of bases not matched to a gene: 3. Germline-derived CDR1 and CDR2 are MNHEY and SVGAGI. The CDR3 is made up of 14 amino acids. Here the CDR3 DNA reads TGTGCCAGCAGTTTACAGGGGGCTCATCAGCCCCAGCATTTT. It yields the protein CASSLQGAHQPQHF.

J is TRBJ2-7 and V is TRBV28, with a tentative D call TRBD1 (6 bases). The CDR3 is made up of 14 amino acids. From germline, CDR1 is MDHEN and CDR2 SYDVKM. The V gene lost 8 bases and the J gene lost 3 bases, with 17 bases spanning the gap. The CDR3 here is CASGTGSLIYEQYF. CDR3 DNA sequence: TGTGCCAGCGGCACAGGGTCTCTGATCTACGAGCAGTACTTC.

About this clone: Additional DNA sequences in this sample encode the identical CDR3. The chain is built from TRBV7-2 and TRBJ2-7; 9 bases match TRBD2. V dropped 1 base and J dropped 4; count of bases not matched to a gene: 8. Germline CDR1 reads SGHTA; CDR2 reads FQGNSA. The CDR3 spans 16 residues. DNA of the CDR3: TGTGCCAGCAGCTTAGAAGGGGCTAGCGGGGCGTACGAGCAGTACTTC. Translated, it gives CASSLEGASGAYEQYF.

V and J are TRBV3-1 (or the pseudogene TRBV3-2) and TRBJ2-2; 11 bases are a match to TRBD1. With V trimmed by 4 bases and J by 5 bases, 3 bases remained unmatched. Germline loops: CDR1 LGHDT, CDR2 YNNKEL (reference sequence). The CDR3 loop spans 15 amino acids. CDR3 sequence reads: CASSLRDRGTGELFF. The CDR3 nucleotides read TGTGCCAGCAGCCTTAGGGACAGGGGGACCGGGGAGCTGTTTTTT.

V and J are TRBV11-3 and TRBJ2-2; D gene uncertain. Trimming took 5 bases from V and 4 from J, leaving 5 bases between them. The CDR3 length is 12 residues. Per germline, CDR1 SGHNT and CDR2 YENEEA. CDR3 bases: TGTGCCAGCAGCCCTCGCACCGGGGAGCTGTTTTTT. Translation gives CASSPRTGELFF.

The V and J genes are TRBV27 and TRBJ1-6, with D possibly being TRBD1 (6 bases). This CDR3 is 15 amino acids long. The V end lost 2 bases, the J end lost 7 bases, and 12 bases lay between the germline ends. Germline CDR1 reads MNHEY; CDR2 reads SMNVEV (reference sequence). The DNA for the CDR3 is TGTGCCAGCAGTTTACAGCCCACAGGGAATTCACCCCTCCACTTT. It codes for CASSLQPTGNSPLHF.

This chain connects TRBV5-1 to TRBJ2-7; 9 nucleotides line up with TRBD2. The CDR3 consists of 12 residues. CDR1 and CDR2 from the germline V gene are SGHRS and YFSETQ. Germline trimming cut 5 bases from V and 6 bases from J; bases unmatched to any gene: 3. In nucleotides, the CDR3 is TGCGCCAGCAGTACTAGCGGGCGCGAGCAGTACTTC. This codes for CASSTSGREQYF.

The chain uses TRBV28 and TRBJ1-5; no firm D call. CDR3 length: 13 amino acids. Germline V gene data show CDR1 as MDHEN and CDR2 as SYDVKM. V lost 2 bases and J 5 bases, leaving 7 bases between the germline ends. CDR3 nucleotides: TGTGCCAGCAGTTTACTTCTCTATCAGCCCCAGCATTTT. Amino acid sequence: CASSLLLYQPQHF.

The chain joins TRBV30 to TRBJ1-5; 7 bases are a match to TRBD1. There are 14 residues in the CDR3. V shed 2 bases, J shed 4 bases, and the junction held 5 bases outside the gene matches. Germline-derived CDR1 and CDR2 are GTSNPN and SVGIG (reference sequence). CDR3 in amino acids: CAWSHRGFNQPQHF. The CDR3 bases are TGTGCCTGGAGTCACAGGGGTTTTAATCAGCCCCAGCATTTT.

The CDR3 DNA is TGTGCCAGCAGCCAAGGCGGAGGGACGGTGAAGACCGGGGAGCTGTTTTTT. Translation: CASSQGGGTVKTGELFF. The V and J genes are TRBV4-2 and TRBJ2-2, with a weak D call TRBD2 (6 bases). The CDR3 length is 17 residues. Trimming left V 1 base short and J 5 bases short, with 17 bases between. Germline V gives CDR1 LGHNA, CDR2 YNFKEQ.

The chain carries TRBV19 and TRBJ2-7; D is possibly TRBD1 (5 bases). Trimming took off 10 bases at V and 0 bases at J, with 13 bases between the two ends. Germline CDR1 is LNHDA and CDR2 is SQIVND (reference sequence). The CDR3 loop spans 13 amino acids. The CDR3 spells CATRSRGSYEQYF. The CDR3 DNA is TGTGCCACTAGAAGTAGGGGCTCCTACGAGCAGTACTTC.

This clone was seen a handful of times. The genes are TRBV2 and TRBJ1-2, with a tentative D call TRBD1 (6 bases). Germline CDR1 is SNHLY and CDR2 is FYNNEI. The V end lost 6 bases, the J end lost 4 bases, and 6 bases lay between the germline ends. This CDR3 is 11 amino acids long. In DNA, the CDR3 is TGTGCCAGCAGCAGGGGCTATGGCTACACCTTC. This gives the protein CASSRGYGYTF. The entire variable domain, with the rest obtained from reference TRBV2 and TRBJ1-2, is as follows: EPEVTQTPSHQVTQMGQEVILRCVPISNHLYFYWYRQILGQKVEFLVSFYNNEISEKSEIFDDQFSVERPDGSNFTLKIRSTKLEDSAMYFCASSRGYGYTFGSGTRLTVV.

The rearrangement joins TRBV9 to TRBJ1-3; D is uncertain. This CDR3 comprises 16 residues. V lost 0 bases and J 0 bases, leaving 10 bases between the germline ends. CDR1 and CDR2 from the germline V gene are SGDLS and YYNGEE. In nucleotides, the CDR3 is TGTGCCAGCAGCGTAGGACGAGGGCACTCTGGAAACACCATATATTTT. The encoded protein is CASSVGRGHSGNTIYF.

This chain connects TRBV7-6 to TRBJ2-7; weak D call: TRBD1 (6 bases). V was shortened by 0 bases and J by 6 bases, with 15 bases between the two germline ends. CDR1 is SGHVS, CDR2 FNYEAQ, per germline. This CDR3 spans 15 amino acids. The CDR3 is CASSLAAGVVGEQYF. CDR3 nucleotide sequence: TGTGCCAGCAGCTTAGCGGCAGGGGTGGTAGGCGAGCAGTACTTC. Using reference TRBV7-6 and TRBJ2-7 for the parts outside the CDR3, the full variable domain is GAGVSQSPRYKVTKRGQDVALRCDPISGHVSLYWYRQALGQGPEFLTYFNYEAQQDKSGLPNDRFSAERPEGSISTLTIQRTEQRDSAMYRCASSLAAGVVGEQYFGPGTRLTVT.

This sequence joins TRBV11-2 and TRBJ2-3, with D possibly matching TRBD2 (5 bases). V lost 3 bases and J lost 3, with 10 bases in between. This CDR3 region has 14 residues. CDR1 is SGHAT, CDR2 FQNNGV, per germline. The chain's CDR3 is CASSFLASTDTQYF. The CDR3 DNA is TGTGCCAGCAGCTTTTTAGCGTCAACAGATACGCAGTATTTT.

The gene calls are TRBV19 and TRBJ2-5; no definite D call. The CDR3 is 13 amino acids. Germline CDR1 reads LNHDA; CDR2 reads SQIVND (reference sequence). V was trimmed by 5 bases and J by 6 bases, leaving 13 bases between them. The CDR3: CASSVTTPKTQYF. Written as DNA, the CDR3 is TGTGCCAGTAGTGTAACCACTCCGAAGACCCAGTACTTC.

V gene TRBV5-1 combines with J gene TRBJ2-1, with D perhaps TRBD2 (5 bases). V lost 0 bases to trimming and J lost 8 bases, with 18 bases between them. From germline, CDR1 is SGHRS and CDR2 YFSETQ. The CDR3 loop spans 16 amino acids. In DNA form, the CDR3 reads TGCGCCAGCAGCTTGGCGACTACCTCTAAGGTAGATGAGCAGTTCTTC. It codes for CASSLATTSKVDEQFF.

V is TRBV19 and J is TRBJ1-2; 9 bases are shared with TRBD1. V dropped 1 base and J dropped 0; count of bases not matched to a gene: 6. The CDR3 contains 17 residues. Germline CDR1 reads LNHDA; CDR2 reads SQIVND (reference sequence). The CDR3 reads CASSIGTGAASNYGYTF. The CDR3, as DNA: TGTGCCAGTAGTATAGGGACAGGGGCCGCCTCTAACTATGGCTACACCTTC.

The V call is TRBV11-2, the J call TRBJ1-1; 8 nucleotides agree with TRBD1. Germline V lookup: CDR1 SGHAT, CDR2 FQNNGV. Trimming took 5 bases from V and 1 from J; bases not matched to a gene: 3. The CDR3 covers 14 residues. The chain's CDR3 is CASSVGQGNTEAFF. The CDR3 DNA follows: TGTGCCAGCAGCGTAGGACAGGGGAACACTGAAGCTTTCTTT.

In its sample, this clone was seen once. Other DNA sequences in the same sample also yield this CDR3. The gene calls are TRBV27 and TRBJ1-1; 10 nucleotides agree with TRBD1. Germline V CDR1 and CDR2: MNHEY, SMNVEV (reference sequence). Unmatched junction bases numbered 2, after V lost 6 bases and J lost 1 base. This CDR3 contains 14 residues. The CDR3 loop is CASSWTGGNTEAFF. The CDR3 DNA follows: TGTGCCAGCAGCTGGACAGGGGGGAACACTGAAGCTTTCTTT.

J is TRBJ2-3 and V is TRBV29-1; D call uncertain. The CDR3 has 13 amino acids. V was pared by 5 bases and J by 4 bases, with 13 bases between. From germline, CDR1 is SQVTM and CDR2 ANQGSEA. Here the CDR3 DNA reads TGCAGCGTTTCCACGGTTTCGGCAGATACGCAGTATTTT. Translating gives CSVSTVSADTQYF.